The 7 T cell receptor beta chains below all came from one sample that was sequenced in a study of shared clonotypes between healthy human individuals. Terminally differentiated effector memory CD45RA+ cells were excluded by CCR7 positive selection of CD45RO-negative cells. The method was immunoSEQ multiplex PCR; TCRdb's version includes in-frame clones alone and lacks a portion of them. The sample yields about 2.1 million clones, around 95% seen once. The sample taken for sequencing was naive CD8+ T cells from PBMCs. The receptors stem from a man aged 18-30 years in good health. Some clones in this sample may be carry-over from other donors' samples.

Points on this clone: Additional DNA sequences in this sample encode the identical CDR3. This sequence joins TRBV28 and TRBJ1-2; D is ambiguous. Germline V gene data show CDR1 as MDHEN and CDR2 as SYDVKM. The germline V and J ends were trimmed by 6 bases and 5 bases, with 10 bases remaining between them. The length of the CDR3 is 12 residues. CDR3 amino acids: CASSPRGYGYTF. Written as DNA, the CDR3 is TGTGCCAGCAGCCCCCGCGGATATGGCTACACCTTC.

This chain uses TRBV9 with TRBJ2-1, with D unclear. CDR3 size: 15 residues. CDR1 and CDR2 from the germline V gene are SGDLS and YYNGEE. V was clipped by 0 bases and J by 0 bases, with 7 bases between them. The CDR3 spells CASSVVGYSYNEQFF. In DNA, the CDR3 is TGTGCCAGCAGCGTAGTGGGGTACTCCTACAATGAGCAGTTCTTC.

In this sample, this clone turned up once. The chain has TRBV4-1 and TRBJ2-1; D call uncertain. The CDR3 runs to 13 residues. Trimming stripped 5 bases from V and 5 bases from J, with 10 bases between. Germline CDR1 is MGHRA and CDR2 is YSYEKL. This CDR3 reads CASSNDAHNEQFF. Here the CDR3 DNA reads TGCGCCAGCAGCAACGACGCCCACAATGAGCAGTTCTTC.

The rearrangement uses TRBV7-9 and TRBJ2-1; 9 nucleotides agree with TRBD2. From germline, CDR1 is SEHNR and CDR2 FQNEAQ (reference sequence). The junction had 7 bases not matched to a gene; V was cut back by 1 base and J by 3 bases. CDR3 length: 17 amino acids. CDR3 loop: CASSLGGLATDYNEQFF. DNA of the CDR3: TGTGCCAGCAGCTTAGGAGGACTAGCGACGGACTACAATGAGCAGTTCTTC. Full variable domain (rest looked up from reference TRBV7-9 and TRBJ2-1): DTGVSQNPRHKITKRGQNVTFRCDPISEHNRLYWYRQTLGQGPEFLTYFQNEAQLEKSRLLSDRFSAERPKGSFSTLEIQRTEQGDSAMYLCASSLGGLATDYNEQFFGPGTRLTVL.

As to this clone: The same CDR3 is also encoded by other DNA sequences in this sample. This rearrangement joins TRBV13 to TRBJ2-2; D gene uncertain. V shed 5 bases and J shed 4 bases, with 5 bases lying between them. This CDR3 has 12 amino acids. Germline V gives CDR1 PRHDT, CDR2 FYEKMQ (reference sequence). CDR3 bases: TGTGCCAGCAGCCTAAGCACCGGGGAGCTGTTTTTT. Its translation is CASSLSTGELFF.

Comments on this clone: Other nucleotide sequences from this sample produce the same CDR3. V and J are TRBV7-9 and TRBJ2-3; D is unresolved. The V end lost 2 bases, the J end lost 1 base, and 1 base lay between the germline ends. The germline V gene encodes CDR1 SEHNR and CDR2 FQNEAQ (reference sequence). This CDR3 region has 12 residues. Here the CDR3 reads CASSLRTDTQYF. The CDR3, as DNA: TGTGCCAGCAGCTTACGCACAGATACGCAGTATTTT.

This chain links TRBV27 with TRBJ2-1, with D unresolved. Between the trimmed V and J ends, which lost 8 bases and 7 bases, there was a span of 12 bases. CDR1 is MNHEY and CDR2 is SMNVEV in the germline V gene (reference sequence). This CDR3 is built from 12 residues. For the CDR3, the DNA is TGTGCCAGCGTAGGCCTCCCGAATGAGCAGTTCTTC. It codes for CASVGLPNEQFF.